Below are 5 T cell receptor beta chains sequenced from a single sample in a study of cytomegalovirus exposure and HLA in healthy donors. PCR involved 60 Vbeta and 13 Jbeta primers. Sequencing used immunoSEQ multiplex PCR; TCRdb keeps in-frame clones, though not all of them. In all, the sample yields about 130,000 clones. Sequencing input: PBMCs. Receptor source: a woman aged 60-75 years in good health and CMV-seronegative.

This sequence joins TRBV28 and TRBJ1-4; 12 bases are a match to TRBD1. The germline gives CDR1 MDHEN, CDR2 SYDVKM. This CDR3 is 14 amino acids long. The V gene end was trimmed by 8 bases and the J gene end by 8 bases; junction bases not matched to a gene: 6. CDR3 DNA: TGTGCCAGCCTAGGGGGGACAGGGGGCGAAAAACTGTTTTTT. As protein: CASLGGTGGEKLFF. Together with reference TRBV28 and TRBJ1-4, the CDR3 gives the full variable domain: DVKVTQSSRYLVKRTGEKVFLECVQDMDHENMFWYRQDPGLGLRLIYFSYDVKMKEKGDIPEGYSVSREKKERFSLILESASTNQTSMYLCASLGGTGGEKLFFGSGTQLSVL.

The gene calls are TRBV9 and TRBJ1-4, with D possibly TRBD1 on 6 matching bases. Trimming cost V 3 bases and J 7 bases, with 16 bases left between them. Germline CDR1 SGDLS, CDR2 YYNGEE. The CDR3 is made up of 15 amino acids. The CDR3 nucleotides read TGTGCCAGCAGCGAAGCGGGGGCGCGGGCTGAAAAACTGTTTTTT. Amino acids: CASSEAGARAEKLFF.

The genes are TRBV10-1 and TRBJ2-7; D is possibly TRBD2 (6 bases). Germline assignment: CDR1 WNHNN and CDR2 SYGVQD (reference sequence). The CDR3 covers 17 residues. Trimming removed 3 bases at V and 0 bases at J, with 18 bases between. CDR3 coding DNA: TGCGCCAGCAGTGACTCCCGACTAGGCCCCAGCTCCTACGAGCAGTACTTC. Translation: CASSDSRLGPSSYEQYF.

The CDR3 loop reads CASSYERFSSGNTIYF. CDR3 DNA sequence: TGTGCCAGCAGCTACGAACGTTTTAGCTCTGGAAACACCATATATTTT. The chain uses TRBV7-8 and TRBJ1-3, with no clear D. CDR1 is SGHVS and CDR2 is FQNEAQ in the germline V gene. CDR3 length: 16 amino acids. The V gene lost 4 bases and the J gene lost 0 bases, with 13 bases spanning the gap.

The chain combines TRBV6-5 with TRBJ1-1; D possibly corresponds to TRBD1 (6 bases). V lost 6 bases, J lost 1 base, and 12 bases lay in between. This CDR3 has 14 residues. Germline-derived CDR1 and CDR2 are MNHEY and SVGAGI. CDR3 in DNA: TGTGCCAGCAGACTGATAGGGGGGAACACTGAAGCTTTCTTT. Amino acid sequence: CASRLIGGNTEAFF.